Listed here is a single T cell receptor (beta chain). Its antigen is still unknown. This sample was taken from a study of T cell responses to AZD1222 COVID-19 vaccine. Overall study context: It was second doses at about 4 or about 12 weeks that were pooled. Broader study findings: Unmutated variant regions are reportedly the target of nearly half of TCRs that are spike-specific. Spike-specific TCR repertoires showed rising breadth and depth after two AZD1222 doses.

The assay was immunoSEQ multiplex PCR, and TCRdb's table has in-frame clones only and misses some. In the table there are roughly 140,000 clones, 88% of which are singletons. Unmatched junction bases numbered 10, after V lost 3 bases and J lost 7 bases. Germline V gene data show CDR1 as SGHTA and CDR2 as FQGNSA. The CDR3 spans 16 residues. The sequenced sample was peripheral blood, obtained on day 0 of AZD1222 vaccination. The chain links TRBV7-2 to TRBJ2-1; 9 nucleotides line up with TRBD2. This clonotype was sampled from an adult in good health. The CDR3 DNA reads TGTGCCAGCAGCTTCCCGATGGGCGGGGGGGTAAATGAGCAGTTCTTC. Protein product: CASSFPMGGGVNEQFF.